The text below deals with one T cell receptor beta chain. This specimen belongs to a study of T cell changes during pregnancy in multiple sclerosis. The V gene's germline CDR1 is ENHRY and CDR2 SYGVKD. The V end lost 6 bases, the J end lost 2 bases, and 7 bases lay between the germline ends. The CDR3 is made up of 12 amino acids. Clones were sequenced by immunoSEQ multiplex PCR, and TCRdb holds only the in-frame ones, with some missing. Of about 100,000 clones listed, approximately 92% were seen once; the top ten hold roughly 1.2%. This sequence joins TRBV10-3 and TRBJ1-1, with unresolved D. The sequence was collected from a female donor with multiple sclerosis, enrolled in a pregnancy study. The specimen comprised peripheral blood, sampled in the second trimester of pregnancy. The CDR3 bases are TGTGCCATCAGCTCACATAACACTGAAGCTTTCTTT. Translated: CAISSHNTEAFF.